The 30 T cell receptor beta chains in this list originate from one sample, sequenced in a study of blood T cell repertoires in COVID-19. Generated by immunoSEQ multiplex PCR, the TCRdb table keeps only in-frame clones and is missing some. The table has over 150,000 clones, 86% seen once; the top ten hold approximately 7%. The sequenced sample consisted of peripheral blood. Source of these receptors: a man aged 50-59 years with active or convalescent COVID-19.

This clone came up once. The V gene is TRBV5-1, the J gene TRBJ2-3; 7 bases match TRBD1. Germline CDR1 SGHRS, CDR2 YFSETQ. The length of the CDR3 is 14 residues. With 4 bases clipped from V and 2 bases from J, the junction kept 4 bases outside the gene matches. The DNA of the CDR3 is TGCGCCAGCAGCCCGGGACAGTCCACAGATACGCAGTATTTT. This translates into CASSPGQSTDTQYF. Complete variable domain (other parts from reference TRBV5-1 and TRBJ2-3): KAGVTQTPRYLIKTRGQQVTLSCSPISGHRSVSWYQQTPGQGLQFLFEYFSETQRNKGNFPGRFSGRQFSNSRSEMNVSTLELGDSALYLCASSPGQSTDTQYFGPGTRLTVL.

The V and J genes are TRBV4-3 and TRBJ2-1; D remains unclear. CDR3 length: 15 residues. V was pared by 0 bases and J by 4 bases, with 10 bases between. CDR1 is LGHNA and CDR2 is YSLEER in the germline V gene. CDR3 residues: CASSQDRLDYNEQFF. In nucleotides, the CDR3 is TGCGCCAGCAGCCAAGACCGTCTAGATTACAATGAGCAGTTCTTC.

The genes are TRBV6-1 and TRBJ1-6, with D hard to call. Germline CDR1 reads MNHNS; CDR2 reads SASEGT. CDR3 length: 14 residues. Trimming took 2 bases from V and 6 from J, leaving 8 bases between them. CDR3 loop: CASSERSPNSPLHF. The CDR3 DNA reads TGTGCCAGCAGTGAACGTAGCCCTAATTCACCCCTCCACTTT.

The chain couples TRBV5-6 to TRBJ2-3; 13 bases agree with TRBD2. V lost 4 bases and J lost 6; bases outside the gene matches: 8. This CDR3 is 16 amino acids long. Germline V gene lookup returns CDR1 SGHDT and CDR2 YYEEEE. This CDR3 reads CASSILAGGPPDTQYF. CDR3 nucleotides: TGTGCCAGCAGCATACTAGCGGGAGGGCCACCGGATACGCAGTATTTT. Filled out from reference TRBV5-6 and TRBJ2-3, the complete variable domain reads DAGVTQSPTHLIKTRGQQVTLRCSPKSGHDTVSWYQQALGQGPQFIFQYYEEEERQRGNFPDRFSGHQFPNYSSELNVNALLLGDSALYLCASSILAGGPPDTQYFGPGTRLTVL.

J is TRBJ2-1 and V is TRBV6-5; D is possibly TRBD1 (5 bases). Per germline, CDR1 MNHEY and CDR2 SVGAGI. The length of the CDR3 is 13 residues. V lost 6 bases and J 4 bases, leaving 10 bases between the germline ends. As DNA, the CDR3 is TGTGCCAGCAGGGGGCCAGCTTACAATGAGCAGTTCTTC. This sequence encodes CASRGPAYNEQFF.

The rearrangement links TRBV6-5 to TRBJ1-4; TRBD1 matches at 10 bases. The CDR3 length is 14 residues. Germline V gene data show CDR1 as MNHEY and CDR2 as SVGAGI. V lost 6 bases and J lost 6; bases outside the gene matches: 4. The CDR3 loop reads CASRAGTGDEKLFF. CDR3 in DNA: TGTGCCAGCAGAGCCGGGACAGGGGATGAAAAACTGTTTTTT.

The chain is built from TRBV4-2 and TRBJ2-6, with D unclear. Deletions cut 1 base from V and 2 bases from J, with 12 bases between. This CDR3 has 17 residues. CDR1 LGHNA and CDR2 YNFKEQ come from the germline V gene. The CDR3 region has the DNA TGTGCCAGCAGCCAAGGAACGCTTAGCCCTGGGGCCAACGTCCTGACTTTC. Its protein is CASSQGTLSPGANVLTF.

The table lists this clone with a few counts. The V gene is TRBV6-4, the J gene TRBJ2-2; possibly TRBD2 for D (7 bases). In germline, CDR1 is MRHNA, CDR2 SNTAGT. The V and J ends lost 6 bases and 3 bases respectively, with 11 bases between them. The CDR3 extends over 14 amino acids. CDR3: CASSRGADTGELFF. The CDR3 coding sequence is TGTGCCAGCAGCCGGGGGGCTGACACCGGGGAGCTGTTTTTT.

In DNA, the CDR3 is TGTGCCAGCAGTAGAATTCAGAGGGATGAGCAGTTCTTC. Amino acids: CASSRIQRDEQFF. The chain joins TRBV6-2 or TRBV6-3 to TRBJ2-1; a possible D gene is TRBD2 (5 bases). There are 13 residues in the CDR3. Germline V gene lookup returns CDR1 MNHEY and CDR2 SVGEGT. Deletions cut 5 bases from V and 8 bases from J, with 13 bases between.

The sample holds a few counts of this clone. The V call is TRBV5-4, the J call TRBJ2-3, with 11 bases lining up with TRBD1. Germline assignment: CDR1 SGHNT and CDR2 YYREEE (reference sequence). This CDR3 spans 14 amino acids. After removal of 3 bases from V and 6 bases from J, the junction contained 3 bases not matched to a gene. CDR3 loop: CASSWGQGDDTQYF. In DNA form, the CDR3 reads TGTGCCAGCAGCTGGGGACAGGGGGACGATACGCAGTATTTT.

The V gene is TRBV7-2, the J gene TRBJ2-2; 12 bases are shared with TRBD2. The CDR3 is 17 amino acids. After removal of 6 bases from V and 0 bases from J, the junction contained 5 bases not matched to a gene. CDR1 is SGHTA and CDR2 is FQGNSA in the germline V gene. CDR3 DNA: TGTGCCAGCAGGAGACTAGCGGGGGCTTCGAACACCGGGGAGCTGTTTTTT. This gives the protein CASRRLAGASNTGELFF.

This clone was counted between two and nine times. The chain is built from TRBV15 and TRBJ2-5; TRBD2 agrees at 8 bases. V trimming: 0 bases; J trimming: 4 bases; junction bases outside the gene matches: 10. Germline V gene data show CDR1 as LNHNV and CDR2 as YYDKDF (reference sequence). This CDR3 spans 17 amino acids. In DNA form, the CDR3 reads TGTGCCACCAGCAGAGAAAATAGATTCGCGGGAGGAGAGACCCAGTACTTC. It translates to CATSRENRFAGGETQYF.

The rearrangement uses TRBV5-4 and TRBJ1-4, with TRBD1 matching 11 bases. Germline V gene lookup returns CDR1 SGHNT and CDR2 YYREEE (reference sequence). The CDR3 covers 16 residues. Trimming cost V 4 bases and J 6 bases; bases outside gene matches: 8. CDR3 sequence reads: CASSVGQGAVDEKLFF. The CDR3 coding sequence is TGTGCCAGCAGCGTCGGACAGGGGGCAGTCGATGAAAAACTGTTTTTT.

As to this clone: At one of its ends the junction is not consistent with the germline gene, which may arise from a read error. J is TRBJ2-7 and V is TRBV7-9; 10 bases line up with TRBD2. This CDR3 region has 14 residues. Germline assignment: CDR1 SEHNR and CDR2 FQNEAQ (reference sequence). CDR3 protein: CASSLAGVSYEQYF. DNA for the CDR3: TGTGCCAGCAGCCTAGCGGGAGTGTCTTACGAGCAGTACTTC.

The V gene is TRBV27, the J gene TRBJ2-3, with D tentatively TRBD1 (5 bases). V lost 9 bases, J lost 3 bases, and 16 bases lay in between. The CDR3 runs to 14 residues. Germline V gene data show CDR1 as MNHEY and CDR2 as SMNVEV (reference sequence). In DNA form, the CDR3 reads TGTGCCAGTAGTAGGGCAGGGAAGACAGATACGCAGTATTTT. It is translated as CASSRAGKTDTQYF.

This chain connects TRBV4-2 to TRBJ2-2; 10 positions agree with TRBD2. This CDR3 is 16 amino acids long. CDR1 and CDR2 (germline): LGHNA, YNFKEQ. V trimming: 1 base; J trimming: 8 bases; junction bases outside the gene matches: 7. CDR3 amino acids: CASSQGWLAGVGELFF. For the CDR3, the DNA is TGTGCCAGCAGCCAAGGGTGGCTAGCGGGGGTGGGGGAGCTGTTTTTT.

CDR3 nucleotide sequence: TGTGCCAGTAAACCCCGAGGACAGGGGAGTTTGAGTTCTGGAAACACCATATATTTT. As protein: CASKPRGQGSLSSGNTIYF. V gene TRBV19 combines with J gene TRBJ1-3; 9 positions match TRBD1. The germline CDR1 and CDR2 sequences are LNHDA and SQIVND (reference sequence). CDR3 length: 19 residues. After removal of 7 bases from V and 1 base from J, the junction contained 17 bases not matched to a gene.

The chain carries TRBV2 and TRBJ1-6, with TRBD1 identical over 7 bases. The CDR3 is 17 residues long. After removal of 6 bases from V and 0 bases from J, the junction contained 8 bases not matched to a gene. CDR1 and CDR2 from the germline V gene are SNHLY and FYNNEI. CDR3 amino acids: CASRGDRVSSYNSPLHF. DNA for the CDR3: TGTGCCAGCAGGGGAGACAGGGTGAGCTCCTATAATTCACCCCTCCACTTT.

The chain links TRBV29-1 to TRBJ2-2; D is ambiguous. Trimming stripped 2 bases from V and 1 base from J, with 5 bases between. The CDR3 runs to 13 residues. Germline V gene data show CDR1 as SQVTM and CDR2 as ANQGSEA. The CDR3 sequence is CSVETGNTGELFF. The CDR3 DNA reads as TGCAGCGTTGAAACGGGGAACACCGGGGAGCTGTTTTTT.

This chain connects TRBV14 to TRBJ2-3, with TRBD2 matching 11 bases. Germline trimming cut 0 bases from V and 4 bases from J; bases unmatched to any gene: 15. This CDR3 spans 20 amino acids. The germline gives CDR1 SGHDN, CDR2 FVKESK. CDR3 sequence reads: CASSQDREASGRIGADTQYF. CDR3 nucleotides: TGTGCCAGCAGCCAAGATAGGGAGGCTAGCGGGAGGATAGGGGCAGATACGCAGTATTTT.

In this sample, this clone turned up a few times. This chain joins TRBV29-1 and TRBJ2-7, with 10 bases fitting TRBD2. Germline V gives CDR1 SQVTM, CDR2 ANQGSEA. The CDR3 length is 15 residues. V lost 2 bases and J lost 3; bases outside the gene matches: 7. CDR3 bases: TGCAGCGTTGAATCCGGTCTAGCGGGGGACTACGAGCAGTACTTC. Translated, it gives CSVESGLAGDYEQYF.

The gene calls are TRBV29-1 and TRBJ1-2; D is ambiguous. From germline, CDR1 is SQVTM and CDR2 ANQGSEA. The V end was cut by 6 bases, the J end by 4 bases, with 12 bases between. The CDR3 has 12 residues. CDR3 sequence reads: CSVADGGYGYTF. CDR3 DNA: TGCAGCGTGGCGGACGGAGGCTATGGCTACACCTTC. The full variable domain, with the rest looked up from reference TRBV29-1 and TRBJ1-2, is SAVISQKPSRDICQRGTSLTIQCQVDSQVTMMFWYRQQPGQSLTLIATANQGSEATYESGFVIDKFPISRPNLTFSTLTVSNMSPEDSSIYLCSVADGGYGYTFGSGTRLTVV.

The V gene is TRBV5-4, the J gene TRBJ2-3; possibly TRBD2 for D (6 bases). The CDR3 loop spans 14 amino acids. Trimming shortened V by 4 bases and J by 2 bases, and 11 bases separated the two germline ends. Germline values: CDR1 SGHNT, CDR2 YYREEE (reference sequence). Here the CDR3 DNA reads TGTGCCAGCAGCAGGACTACCAACACAGATACGCAGTATTTT. It encodes CASSRTTNTDTQYF.

The chain employs TRBV10-3 and TRBJ2-7; D ambiguous. Deletions cut 1 base from V and 2 bases from J, with 9 bases between. Germline V gene data show CDR1 as ENHRY and CDR2 as SYGVKD. The CDR3 contains 14 residues. The CDR3 DNA sequence: TGTGCCATCAGTGAGTTGTACAAAACCTACGAGCAGTACTTC. This translates into CAISELYKTYEQYF.

For this clone: Distinct nucleotide sequences in the sample also encode this CDR3. V is TRBV7-6 and J is TRBJ2-1; 11 bases align to TRBD2. Germline V CDR1 and CDR2: SGHVS, FNYEAQ. The V segment lost 3 bases and the J segment 6 bases; nucleotides outside the gene matches: 4. The CDR3 sequence is 15 residues long. CDR3 protein: CASSFLAGGGNEQFF. The CDR3 nucleotides are TGTGCCAGCAGCTTTCTAGCGGGGGGAGGCAATGAGCAGTTCTTC.

This chain's CDR3 is CASSTKLVGGRAAEQYF. CDR3 nucleotide sequence: TGTGCCAGTAGTACGAAACTGGTGGGCGGGAGGGCCGCCGAGCAGTACTTC. The chain recombines TRBV19 with TRBJ2-7, with 9 bases matching TRBD2. The CDR3 has 17 residues. Germline lookup yields CDR1 LNHDA and CDR2 SQIVND (reference sequence). V was pared by 4 bases and J by 6 bases, with 16 bases of the junction left unmatched.

The chain uses TRBV7-3 and TRBJ2-1; 7 bases are shared with TRBD2. CDR3 length: 15 amino acids. Germline CDR1 and CDR2: SGHTA and FQGTGA. The V gene end was trimmed by 1 base and the J gene end by 6 bases; junction bases not matched to a gene: 6. This CDR3 reads CASSLMLGEGNEQFF. CDR3 nucleotide sequence: TGTGCCAGCAGCTTAATGCTGGGGGAGGGCAATGAGCAGTTCTTC.

The genes are TRBV3-1 (or the pseudogene TRBV3-2) and TRBJ2-1; D not resolved. This CDR3 has 14 amino acids. Trimming removed 4 bases from V and 5 bases from J, with 12 bases in between. Per the germline V gene, CDR1 is LGHDT and CDR2 is YNNKEL (reference sequence). The chain's CDR3 is CASSPPLQNNEQFF. CDR3 bases: TGTGCCAGCAGCCCCCCCCTCCAGAACAATGAGCAGTTCTTC.

This chain uses TRBV19 with TRBJ2-5; perhaps TRBD1 as D (5 bases). The CDR3 loop spans 16 amino acids. Trimming left V 2 bases short and J 2 bases short, with 15 bases between. Germline V gene sequence: CDR1 LNHDA, CDR2 SQIVND (reference sequence). The CDR3 nucleotides read TGTGCCAGTAGTATAATGCGAGGACAATCACAAGAGACCCAGTACTTC. Translating it yields CASSIMRGQSQETQYF. Full variable domain (outside the CDR3, taken from reference TRBV19 and TRBJ2-5): DGGITQSPKYLFRKEGQNVTLSCEQNLNHDAMYWYRQDPGQGLRLIYYSQIVNDFQKGDIAEGYSVSREKKESFPLTVTSAQKNPTAFYLCASSIMRGQSQETQYFGPGTRLLVL.

The chain couples TRBV25-1 to TRBJ1-4; TRBD1 might be the D (5 bases). V lost 3 bases and J lost 6, with 11 bases in between. The CDR3 runs to 14 residues. In germline, CDR1 is MGHDK, CDR2 SYGVNS. CDR3 in amino acids: CASSDFQGYEKLFF. In DNA form, the CDR3 reads TGTGCCAGCAGTGATTTCCAGGGCTATGAAAAACTGTTTTTT.